Listed below are T cell receptor beta chains from one sample, sequenced in a study of blood T cell repertoires in COVID-19. The method was immunoSEQ multiplex PCR; TCRdb's version includes in-frame clones alone and lacks a portion of them. The table shows 190,000 or so clones, with about 87% occurring only once. Material for sequencing was peripheral blood. The receptors were sampled from a woman in her late teens or twenties who had recovered from COVID-19. CDR3s include the opening cysteine and the closing phenylalanine or tryptophan. The order of the fields is clone size, V gene, CDR3 protein. Clone size is given for some rows only: seen once, a few or many times, or a class if the clone is expanded.

size: -
V: TRBV6-4
CDR3: CASSDNSHTGELFF

size: -
V: TRBV3-1/TRBV3-2
CDR3: CASRRTGPPGGGELFF

size: -
V: TRBV6-5
CDR3: CASGQGTDEQYF

size: -
V: TRBV7-6
CDR3: CASSLVGGRGNEQFF

size: -
V: TRBV3-1/TRBV3-2
CDR3: CASSLQDRRTEAFF

size: -
V: TRBV20-1
CDR3: CSAERANEQYF

size: -
V: TRBV19
CDR3: CASSMGTGVLRYTGELFF

size: -
V: TRBV4-3
CDR3: CASSQDVTDYGYTF

size: many
V: TRBV25-1
CDR3: CASSGFRGYTGELFF

size: -
V: TRBV24-1
CDR3: CATSEVTGSPAFF

size: -
V: TRBV7-9
CDR3: CASKGMGLLWAETQYF

size: -
V: TRBV5-8
CDR3: CASSFPSRGGPYTGELFF

size: -
V: TRBV19
CDR3: CASTVTGGYNEQFF

size: -
V: TRBV5-1
CDR3: CASSLQTLGDSPLHF

size: -
V: TRBV18
CDR3: CASSRGTTVDRGETQYF

size: -
V: TRBV6-5
CDR3: CASTQGINQPQHF

size: -
V: TRBV6-4
CDR3: CASSDGGAGTPLHF

size: -
V: TRBV19
CDR3: CASSADPSRGNTEAFF

size: -
V: TRBV6-5
CDR3: CASSYTGWGSNEKLFF

size: -
V: TRBV7-8
CDR3: CASSSETSGAYNEQFF

size: few
V: TRBV7-9
CDR3: CASSPGTGNTGELFF

size: -
V: TRBV5-1
CDR3: CASSLGLSGANVLTF

size: -
V: TRBV7-7
CDR3: CASSRDRGSPLHF

size: -
V: TRBV19
CDR3: CASKFRTGFHEQFF

size: few
V: TRBV4-3
CDR3: CASSPSPGGGTGELFF

size: -
V: TRBV18
CDR3: CASSLGGGRSSTEAFF

size: -
V: TRBV7-2
CDR3: CASSLGLTGVAGNTIYF

size: -
V: TRBV9
CDR3: CASRVGTGDDTEAFF

size: -
V: TRBV14
CDR3: CASNRAGLGQETQYF

size: once
V: TRBV9
CDR3: CASSVSVNYGYTF

size: -
V: TRBV20-1
CDR3: CSASLHRASNQPQHF

size: -
V: TRBV7-3
CDR3: CASNDGGNTEAFF

size: -
V: TRBV7-9
CDR3: CASSWTEPQETQYF

size: -
V: TRBV24-1
CDR3: CATSEQGQYGYTF

size: -
V: TRBV20-1
CDR3: CSARSQPQHF

size: -
V: TRBV5-6
CDR3: CASSLGAGVGEKLFF

size: many
V: TRBV9
CDR3: CASSPVGTGGELFF

size: -
V: TRBV5-1
CDR3: CASSLSGISDSPLHF

size: -
V: TRBV4-3
CDR3: CASADATNEKLFF

size: -
V: TRBV5-1
CDR3: CASRGGPQETQYF

size: -
V: TRBV27
CDR3: CASSSQGVAQPQHF

size: -
V: TRBV29-1
CDR3: CSVEVDATEAFF

size: -
V: TRBV9
CDR3: CASSGRPQETQYF

size: -
V: TRBV3-1/TRBV3-2
CDR3: CASSPLRQGHNEKLFF

size: -
V: TRBV6-5
CDR3: CASSYSGTGGQYEQYF

size: -
V: TRBV18
CDR3: CASLLKPNQPQHF

size: -
V: TRBV14
CDR3: CASSPLSRLGWDNEQFF

size: once
V: TRBV5-6
CDR3: CASLGTGGRDTEAFF